The rows below give T cell receptor beta chains drawn from one sample of a study of regulatory T cells in long-lasting Graves disease. TCRdb fed the multiplex PCR reads into MiXCR, producing one record per CDR3 protein. The sample has 500,000 to 700,000 distinct CDR3 sequences; approximately 15% are singletons. The sample also formed part of further work on T cells in Graves' hyperthyroidism and ophthalmopathy.

The sample here was peripheral blood mononuclear cells (PBMCs), taken at new diagnosis, from a patient treated with antithyroid drugs. These receptor sequences come from a woman in her twenties or thirties with Graves disease. Each CDR3 is given with its conserved first and last residue. D genes are given only for firm matches. The size field is filled for only some rows; it gives once, few, many or a size class.

abundance,v_gene,d_gene,j_gene,CDR3aa,CDR3nt
many,TRBV11-3,TRBD2,TRBJ2-1,CASSPGGGDEQFF,TGTGCCAGCAGCCCCGGGGGAGGGGATGAGCAGTTCTTC
many,TRBV7-6,.,TRBJ1-4,CASSFRLGIVGEKLFF,TGTGCCAGCAGCTTTCGTCTGGGCATTGTGGGTGAAAAACTGTTTTTT
.,TRBV25-1,.,TRBJ1-4,CASNRGNEKLFF,TGTGCCAGCAATCGGGGAAATGAAAAACTGTTTTTT
few,TRBV30,.,TRBJ2-5,CAWRKREETQYF,TGTGCCTGGAGGAAAAGGGAGGAGACCCAGTACTTC
.,TRBV6-1,.,TRBJ1-5,CASSDGRINQPQHF,TGTGCCAGCAGTGACGGACGGATCAATCAGCCCCAGCATTTT
many,TRBV30,.,TRBJ1-1,CAWRKQGRGTEAFF,TGTGCCTGGAGAAAACAGGGAAGGGGCACTGAAGCTTTCTTT
few,TRBV10-2,.,TRBJ2-1,CASGGGGSYNEQFF,TGCGCCAGCGGGGGAGGGGGCTCCTACAATGAGCAGTTCTTC
many,TRBV29-1,.,TRBJ1-1,CSTWEDDRHTLNTEAFF,TGCAGCACCTGGGAAGACGACAGGCATACGTTGAACACTGAAGCTTTCTTT
.,TRBV4-1,TRBD1,TRBJ1-1,CASSRSGQTNTEAFF,TGCGCCAGCAGCCGCTCGGGACAGACGAACACTGAAGCTTTCTTT
.,TRBV11-2,TRBD1,TRBJ1-1,CASSLQIGQGEAFF,TGTGCCAGCAGCTTGCAAATCGGACAGGGTGAAGCTTTCTTT
many,TRBV2,TRBD2,TRBJ2-1,CAAAGSAKGGLAGGEQFF,TGTGCCGCAGCGGGTAGCGCTAAAGGGGGACTAGCGGGAGGTGAGCAGTTCTTC
few,TRBV3-1,.,TRBJ2-1,CASSQSYRGGQFF,TGTGCCAGCAGCCAGTCCTACAGGGGGGGGCAGTTCTTC
few,TRBV6-1,.,TRBJ2-7,CASSSPSAEQYF,TGTGCCAGCAGCTCCCCGTCGGCCGAGCAGTACTTC
many,TRBV5-1,TRBD1,TRBJ2-2,CASRTGTGVAGELFF,TGCGCCAGCAGAACCGGGACAGGGGTCGCCGGGGAGCTGTTTTTT
.,TRBV28,.,TRBJ1-6,CASSVRSPPLHF,TGTGCCAGCAGTGTCCGTTCCCCACCCCTCCACTTT
many,TRBV6-1,TRBD1,TRBJ2-7,CASTLFGQGTYEQYF,TGTGCCAGTACTCTCTTTGGACAGGGGACCTACGAGCAGTACTTC
few,TRBV6-1,TRBD2,TRBJ2-2,CASSAQWGGAAGELFF,TGTGCCAGCAGTGCCCAATGGGGAGGGGCTGCCGGGGAGCTGTTTTTT
many,TRBV28,.,TRBJ1-2,CASSIGIDYGYTF,TGTGCCAGCAGTATAGGGATAGACTATGGCTACACCTTC
many,TRBV28,.,TRBJ1-4,CASSELELLDEKLFF,TGTGCCAGCAGCGAACTGGAGCTTTTAGATGAAAAACTGTTTTTT
many,TRBV5-1,.,TRBJ2-2,CASSFRDGGGELFF,TGCGCCAGCAGCTTCCGGGATGGTGGCGGGGAGCTGTTTTTT